These T cell receptor beta chains were read from a single sample in a study of T cell repertoires in aging, cancer and after chemotherapy. TCRdb re-analysed the multiplex PCR reads in MiXCR, keeping a single row per CDR3 protein. The sample includes 6,500 to 9,500 distinct CDR3 sequences, just under 25% of them seen just once. The sequencing sample was made of blood. The source is a human donor with a blood cancer. The CDR3 runs from the conserved cysteine through the conserved F or W. The D gene is left open where the match is weak. Not all rows give a size; the values are once, few, many and, for expanded clones, a class.

j_gene,v_gene,d_gene,abundance,CDR3nt,CDR3aa
TRBJ2-7,TRBV4-1,TRBD1,NA,TGCGCCAGCAGCCAAGTAGCAGGGGGCAGCGAGCAGTACTTC,CASSQVAGGSEQYF
TRBJ1-2,TRBV29-1,NA,medium-sized,TGCAGCGTTGAAGATTGGGCCAGGGCCCCGGGACGGTTTGGCTACACCTTC,CSVEDWARAPGRFGYTF
TRBJ2-1,TRBV14,NA,few,TGTGCCAGCAGCCAAGTCAACCTAAGGAATGAGCAGTTCTTC,CASSQVNLRNEQFF
TRBJ1-2,TRBV28,NA,NA,TGTGCCAGCAGTTTCTCTCCGGACGGGCGCTATGGCTACACCTTC,CASSFSPDGRYGYTF
TRBJ2-5,TRBV6-1,TRBD2,medium-sized,TGTGCCAGCAGGACCCCCGGGCTAGCGGGAGAGACCCAGTACTTC,CASRTPGLAGETQYF
TRBJ2-1,TRBV24-1,NA,NA,TGTGCCTCCAGTGATGGGAGCTCCTACAATGAGCAGTTCTTC,CASSDGSSYNEQFF
TRBJ1-4,TRBV18,NA,medium-sized,TGTGCCAGCTCACCACCGACAGGCCCTAATGAAAAACTGTTTTTT,CASSPPTGPNEKLFF
TRBJ2-5,TRBV18,NA,many,TGTGCCAGCTCACCACAGGGGTACCAAGAGACCCAGTACTTC,CASSPQGYQETQYF
TRBJ2-1,TRBV19,NA,medium-sized,TGTGCCAGTAGTAGTAGGGGTCCTGACAATGAGCAGTTCTTC,CASSSRGPDNEQFF
TRBJ2-2,TRBV29-1,NA,NA,TGCAGCGCGGGGGAGTACACCGGGGAGCTGTTTTTT,CSAGEYTGELFF
TRBJ1-2,TRBV7-2,TRBD1,NA,TGTGCCAGCAGCTTACAGGACAGGGGACGTTATGGCTACACCTTC,CASSLQDRGRYGYTF
TRBJ2-7,TRBV18,TRBD2,many,TGTGCCAGCTCACCAGTTGAGGTAGCGGGGGGTACCGAGCAGTACTTC,CASSPVEVAGGTEQYF
TRBJ1-1,TRBV6-2/TRBV6-3,TRBD1,NA,TGTGCCAGCAGGCCAATGGGACAGGGATCGAACACTGAAGCTTTCTTT,CASRPMGQGSNTEAFF
TRBJ2-4,TRBV29-1,NA,medium-sized,TGCAGCGTTGTGGAGGGCCTATTAGACATTCAGTACTTC,CSVVEGLLDIQYF
TRBJ2-3,TRBV7-2,TRBD2,medium-sized,TGTGCCAGCAGCTTGGAGGGGACTAGCGGGGGTACGCAGTATTTT,CASSLEGTSGGTQYF
TRBJ1-1,TRBV10-1,TRBD1,NA,TGCGCCCGCGCAACAGGGGCGAACACTGAAGCTTTCTTT,CARATGANTEAFF
TRBJ2-5,TRBV12-3/TRBV12-4,NA,medium-sized,TGTGCCAGCCCGCAACGGGAGACCCAGTACTTC,CASPQRETQYF
TRBJ1-6,TRBV5-4,TRBD1,NA,TGTGCCAGCAGCTTGGTGGGACAGGGGGCGGAGGATAATTCACCCCTCCACTTT,CASSLVGQGAEDNSPLHF
TRBJ1-1,TRBV20-1,NA,few,TGCAGTGCTCCCAGGGTCCCTTGGTTCGGGGACACTGAAGCTTTCTTT,CSAPRVPWFGDTEAFF
TRBJ1-2,TRBV7-9,TRBD1,NA,TGTGCCAGCAGCTCCGACAGGGACTACTATAACTATGGCTACACCTTC,CASSSDRDYYNYGYTF
TRBJ1-1,TRBV18,NA,NA,TGTGCCAGCTCATGGGGGGATGGAAACACTGAAGCTTTCTTT,CASSWGDGNTEAFF
TRBJ2-5,TRBV20-1,NA,NA,TGCAGTGCTAGGACCTCAGGCCCGGACCAGTACTTC,CSARTSGPDQYF
TRBJ2-7,TRBV28,TRBD1,NA,TGTGCCAGCATAAGGTTTCGACAGGGGGCGCGGGAGCAGTACTTC,CASIRFRQGAREQYF
TRBJ2-2,TRBV28,NA,few,TGTGCCAGCAGTTCCCTAACTAGACTGAACACCGGGGAGCTGTTTTTT,CASSSLTRLNTGELFF
TRBJ2-5,TRBV6-6,TRBD2,NA,TGTGCCAGCACCGGGACTAGCGGGGGAGAGACCCAGTACTTC,CASTGTSGGETQYF
TRBJ2-2,TRBV6-1,NA,medium-sized,TGTGCCAGCAGGGTGGGGCCGAACACCGGGGAGCTGTTTTTT,CASRVGPNTGELFF
TRBJ1-1,TRBV6-2/TRBV6-3,NA,NA,TGTGCCAGCAGTTGGGGGGCCGACACTGAAGCTTTCTTT,CASSWGADTEAFF
TRBJ1-5,TRBV6-5,NA,few,TGTGCCAGCAGTTTGGACTATCTGGGGCAGCCCCAGCATTTT,CASSLDYLGQPQHF
TRBJ1-1,TRBV7-9,NA,few,TGTGCCAGCAGCCACCGCTCGGATGAAGCGAACACTGAAGCTTTCTTT,CASSHRSDEANTEAFF
TRBJ2-3,TRBV19,TRBD2,NA,TGTGCCAGTAGTATGAGTCTAGCGGGGGTGTATGGCACAGATACGCAGTATTTT,CASSMSLAGVYGTDTQYF
TRBJ2-2,TRBV10-3,NA,medium-sized,TGTGCCATCGGCGGATCCGGGGAGCTGTTTTTT,CAIGGSGELFF
TRBJ1-3,TRBV4-3,NA,few,TGCGCCAGCAGCCGCCGACTCGACAGGACCTCTGGAAACACCATATATTTT,CASSRRLDRTSGNTIYF
TRBJ2-3,TRBV7-9,TRBD2,many,TGTGCCAGCAGCCAGAATAGCGGGGGATCCACAGATACGCAGTATTTT,CASSQNSGGSTDTQYF
TRBJ1-2,TRBV6-6,NA,many,TGTGCCAGCAGTTACTCGTTAAACTACACCTTC,CASSYSLNYTF
TRBJ2-7,TRBV11-1,NA,medium-sized,TGTGCCAGCAGCTTAGGTACAGCCTACGAGCAGTACTTC,CASSLGTAYEQYF
TRBJ1-4,TRBV7-9,NA,few,TGTGCCAGCAGCCCAATTGACCGGGGAGAAAAACTGTTTTTT,CASSPIDRGEKLFF
TRBJ1-3,TRBV6-5,NA,medium-sized,TGTGCCAGCAGCGTAACTCCCGGACAGAGTATCTCTGGAAACACCATATATTTT,CASSVTPGQSISGNTIYF
TRBJ2-7,TRBV9,TRBD2,NA,TGTGCCAGCAGCCCGACTAGCTCCGTCGAGCAGTACTTC,CASSPTSSVEQYF
TRBJ1-2,TRBV27,NA,NA,TGTGCCAGCAGGCCCCTAGGAGCAGGGCCGAACTATGGCTACACCTTC,CASRPLGAGPNYGYTF
TRBJ1-5,TRBV11-2,NA,NA,TGTGCCAGCAGCGCCGGGCCTAATCAGCCCCAGCATTTT,CASSAGPNQPQHF
TRBJ1-1,TRBV28,NA,few,TGTGCCAGCAGTCCGGGGAAAAGGGGGACTGAAGCTTTCTTT,CASSPGKRGTEAFF
TRBJ1-2,TRBV19,NA,medium-sized,TGTGCCAGTAGTATCATTGGACAGAACTATGGCTACACCTTC,CASSIIGQNYGYTF
TRBJ1-3,TRBV5-1,TRBD1,few,TGCGCCAGCAGCCTCACGGGACAGGGTACAAGCTCTGGAAACACCATATATTTT,CASSLTGQGTSSGNTIYF
TRBJ2-7,TRBV6-1,TRBD1,many,TGTGCCAGCAGGGCAGGACAGGGGGCGCGGTACGAGCAGTACTTC,CASRAGQGARYEQYF
TRBJ2-7,TRBV18,NA,few,TGTGCCAGCTCTCGGGACACGAGCTCCTACGAGCAGTACTTC,CASSRDTSSYEQYF
TRBJ2-1,TRBV7-6,TRBD2,medium-sized,TGTGCCAGCAGCTTAGCTAGCGGGGGGGGCAATGAGCAGTTCTTC,CASSLASGGGNEQFF
TRBJ1-3,TRBV4-3,TRBD1,NA,TGCGCCAGCAGCCAAGATCCGACAGGGAACTCTGGAAACACCATATATTTT,CASSQDPTGNSGNTIYF
TRBJ1-5,TRBV7-2,TRBD1,NA,TGTGCCAGCAGCCCGGGACAGGGGACCTATCAGCCCCAGCATTTT,CASSPGQGTYQPQHF
TRBJ2-1,TRBV19,NA,medium-sized,TGTGCCAGTAGTATGGGGGGCCTAGCGGTTGAGCAGTTCTTC,CASSMGGLAVEQFF
TRBJ1-1,TRBV6-5,TRBD1,medium-sized,TGTGCCAGCAGTTTAGGGACAGGGCCGAACACTGAAGCTTTCTTT,CASSLGTGPNTEAFF
TRBJ2-5,TRBV28,TRBD1,NA,TGTGCCAGCAGTTTCTTAGGGACAGGGTACCAAGAGACCCAGTACTTC,CASSFLGTGYQETQYF
TRBJ1-1,TRBV7-9,NA,medium-sized,TGTGCCAGCAGCTTACGGGACGGACGGGACGAAGCTTTCTTT,CASSLRDGRDEAFF
TRBJ2-2,TRBV6-5,NA,medium-sized,TGTGCCAGCAGTCCCACGGGACCCGGGGAGCTGTTTTTT,CASSPTGPGELFF
TRBJ1-1,TRBV12-3/TRBV12-4,TRBD1,medium-sized,TGTGCCAGCAGCCGACAGGGGATGAACACTGAAGCTTTCTTT,CASSRQGMNTEAFF
TRBJ2-7,TRBV19,TRBD1,NA,TGTGCCAGCAGCTCCAGGGACAGGGTGGGCGAGCAGTACTTC,CASSSRDRVGEQYF
TRBJ2-2,TRBV27,NA,medium-sized,TGTGCCAGCAGTTTACGTACCGGCGGGGAGCTGTTTTTT,CASSLRTGGELFF
TRBJ2-1,TRBV19,TRBD1,medium-sized,TGTGCCAGTACCGGGGACAGGTCAGGCAATGAGCAGTTCTTC,CASTGDRSGNEQFF